This entry lists 12 T cell receptor beta chains sequenced from one sample in a study of T cells in Graves' hyperthyroidism and ophthalmopathy. TCR beta CDR3 regions were amplified from RNA. Initially, a first-round RT-PCR of the TCR CDR3 employed the HTBI primer set. TCRdb fed the multiplex PCR reads into MiXCR, producing one record per CDR3 protein. The repertoire has some 600,000 distinct CDR3 sequences, approximately 15% of them found once; the top ten carry 5.8%. Material: blood. These receptors were obtained from a woman aged 25 to 39 with Graves' hyperthyroidism that later progressed to Graves' ophthalmopathy.

This clonotype appeared many times. V is TRBV5-1 and J is TRBJ2-5; the match to TRBD1 covers 7 bases. This CDR3 region has 15 residues. The trim removed 3 bases at V and 1 base at J, leaving 6 bases unmatched. From germline, CDR1 is SGHRS and CDR2 YFSETQ. CDR3 in DNA: TGCGCCAGCAGCTCGGTGACAGGGAGCCAAGAGACCCAGTACTTC. Translating it yields CASSSVTGSQETQYF.

The CDR3 region has the DNA TGTGCCAGCAGCCCTCCCTTAAGCTCCTACGAGCAGTACTTC. It codes for CASSPPLSSYEQYF. The chain uses TRBV2 and TRBJ2-7; D unresolved. This CDR3 has 14 residues. Germline V gene sequence: CDR1 SNHLY, CDR2 FYNNEI. V dropped 6 bases and J dropped 0 bases, with 12 bases sitting between them. Supplemented by reference TRBV2 and TRBJ2-7, the full variable domain reads EPEVTQTPSHQVTQMGQEVILRCVPISNHLYFYWYRQILGQKVEFLVSFYNNEISEKSEIFDDQFSVERPDGSNFTLKIRSTKLEDSAMYFCASSPPLSSYEQYFGPGTRLTVT.

The table lists this clonotype with many counts. The rearrangement uses TRBV6-2 or TRBV6-3 and TRBJ2-7, with TRBD2 matching over 9 bases. Germline trimming cut 2 bases from V and 2 bases from J; bases unmatched to any gene: 7. This CDR3 has 16 residues. Germline CDR1 MNHEY, CDR2 SVGEGT. The CDR3 DNA reads TGTGCCAGCAGTTACGGGACTAGCAGTTATACCTACGAGCAGTACTTC. This encodes CASSYGTSSYTYEQYF.

The chain combines TRBV2 with TRBJ2-4; D uncertain. The V end was cut by 4 bases, the J end by 1 base, with 8 bases between. The CDR3 runs to 14 residues. Germline values: CDR1 SNHLY, CDR2 FYNNEI. The CDR3 loop reads CASSAHGAKNIQYF. In DNA form, the CDR3 reads TGTGCCAGCAGTGCTCACGGGGCCAAAAACATTCAGTACTTC.

This clonotype was seen more than once but under ten times. The rearrangement links TRBV7-8 to TRBJ1-1; a possible D gene is TRBD1 (5 bases). The germline V and J ends were trimmed by 3 bases and 4 bases, with 12 bases remaining between them. Looked up from germline, CDR1 is SGHVS and CDR2 is FQNEAQ. The CDR3 sequence is 14 residues long. The CDR3 loop reads CASSFGLRGTEAFF. CDR3 bases: TGTGCCAGCAGCTTTGGATTAAGGGGCACTGAAGCTTTCTTT.

This clonotype was seen a single time. This chain links TRBV2 with TRBJ2-5; 13 positions agree with TRBD2. Germline V CDR1 and CDR2: SNHLY, FYNNEI. V was clipped by 4 bases and J by 5 bases; unmatched bases: 7. The CDR3 is 16 residues long. The CDR3 DNA is TGTGCCAGCAGTGTCCGTACTAGCGGGAGGGGCGAGACCCAGTACTTC. This codes for CASSVRTSGRGETQYF.

The rearrangement uses TRBV6-2 or TRBV6-3 and TRBJ2-5; TRBD2 might be the D (5 bases). Germline V CDR1 and CDR2: MNHEY, SVGEGT. Trimming removed 5 bases from V and 2 bases from J, with 15 bases in between. This CDR3 contains 15 residues. CDR3 DNA sequence: TGTGCCAGCAGTCACAGTTTCGGGGTTCAAGAGACCCAGTACTTC. Its protein is CASSHSFGVQETQYF.

This sequence joins TRBV3-1 and TRBJ1-5, with TRBD1 as a possible D gene (5 bases). The CDR3 is 13 amino acids. V was clipped by 1 base and J by 11 bases, with 12 bases between them. CDR1 LGHDT and CDR2 YNNKEL come from the germline V gene (reference sequence). The CDR3: CASSQGGRGTQHF. The CDR3, as DNA: TGTGCCAGCAGCCAAGGAGGGAGGGGTACCCAGCATTTT.

This clonotype was counted ten times or more. The chain couples TRBV27 to TRBJ2-7, with 15 bases aligning to TRBD2. CDR3 length: 17 amino acids. CDR1 is MNHEY and CDR2 is SMNVEV in the germline V gene (reference sequence). Trimming at V came to 6 bases and at J to 3 bases, leaving 9 bases not matched to a gene. CDR3 coding DNA: TGTGCCAGCAGCCTCTCGGGACTAGCGGGAGGCTTCTACGAGCAGTACTTC. This encodes CASSLSGLAGGFYEQYF.

This clonotype was observed many times. The chain has TRBV13 and TRBJ2-1; 8 bases match TRBD2. The CDR3 has 15 residues. The V segment lost 3 bases and the J segment 8 bases; nucleotides outside the gene matches: 9. Germline V gene data show CDR1 as PRHDT and CDR2 as FYEKMQ (reference sequence). CDR3 region: CASSFSPGGFYEQFF. In DNA, the CDR3 is TGTGCCAGCAGCTTTTCACCGGGAGGGTTTTATGAGCAGTTCTTC. Full variable domain (missing parts from reference TRBV13 and TRBJ2-1): AAGVIQSPRHLIKEKRETATLKCYPIPRHDTVYWYQQGPGQDPQFLISFYEKMQSDKGSIPDRFSAQQFSDYHSELNMSSLELGDSALYFCASSFSPGGFYEQFFGPGTRLTVL.

This chain connects TRBV6-1 to TRBJ1-2; 10 nucleotides agree with TRBD1. This CDR3 is built from 15 residues. Germline values: CDR1 MNHNS, CDR2 SASEGT. The junction had 13 bases not matched to a gene; V was cut back by 11 bases and J by 4 bases. CDR3 protein: CAAEDRGRILYGYTF. Written as DNA, the CDR3 is TGTGCCGCAGAAGACAGGGGGCGAATTCTCTATGGCTACACCTTC.

Ten or more counts support this clonotype. The genes are TRBV20-1 and TRBJ2-7; D is uncertain. Germline V gene lookup returns CDR1 DFQATT and CDR2 SNEGSKA (reference sequence). The length of the CDR3 is 11 residues. The V end lost 3 bases, the J end lost 5 bases, and 8 bases lay between the germline ends. The CDR3 loop reads CSASAVNEQYF. The CDR3 nucleotides are TGCAGTGCTAGTGCGGTGAACGAGCAGTACTTC.